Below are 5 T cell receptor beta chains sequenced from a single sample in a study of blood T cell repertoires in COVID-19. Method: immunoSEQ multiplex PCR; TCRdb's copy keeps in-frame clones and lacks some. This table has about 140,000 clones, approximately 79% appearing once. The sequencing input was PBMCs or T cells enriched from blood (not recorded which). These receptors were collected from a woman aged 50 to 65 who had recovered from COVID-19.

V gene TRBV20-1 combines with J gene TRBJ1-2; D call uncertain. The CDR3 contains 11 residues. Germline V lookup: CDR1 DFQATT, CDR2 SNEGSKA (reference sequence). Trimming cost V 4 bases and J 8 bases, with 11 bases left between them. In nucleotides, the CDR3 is TGCAGTGCTAACGGCCGGGGAGGCTACACCTTC. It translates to CSANGRGGYTF.

CDR3: CAWSGVARNEQYF. The CDR3 nucleotides read TGTGCCTGGAGTGGGGTAGCGAGGAACGAGCAGTACTTC. The chain links TRBV30 to TRBJ2-7, with D maybe TRBD2 (5 bases). The CDR3 consists of 13 residues. V dropped 1 base and J dropped 5 bases, with 12 bases sitting between them. The V gene's germline CDR1 is GTSNPN and CDR2 SVGIG (reference sequence).

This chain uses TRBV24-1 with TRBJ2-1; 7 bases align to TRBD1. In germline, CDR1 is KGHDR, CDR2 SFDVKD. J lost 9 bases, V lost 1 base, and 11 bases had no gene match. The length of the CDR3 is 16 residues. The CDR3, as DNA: TGTGCCACCAGTGATTTAGGGGTACAGGGGTTAGGTGAGCAGTTCTTC. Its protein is CATSDLGVQGLGEQFF.

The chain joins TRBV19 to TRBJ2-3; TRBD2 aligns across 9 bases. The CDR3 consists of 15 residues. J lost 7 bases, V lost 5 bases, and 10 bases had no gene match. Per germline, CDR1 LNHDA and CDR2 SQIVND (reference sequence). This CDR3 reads CASSGVAGVIYTQYF. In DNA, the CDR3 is TGTGCCAGTAGTGGAGTAGCGGGAGTGATATATACGCAGTATTTT.

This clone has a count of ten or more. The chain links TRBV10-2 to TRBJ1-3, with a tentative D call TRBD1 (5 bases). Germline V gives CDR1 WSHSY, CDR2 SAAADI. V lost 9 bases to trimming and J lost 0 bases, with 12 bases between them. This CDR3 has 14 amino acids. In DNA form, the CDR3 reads TGCGCCAGTGGAGGGGCCGACTCTGGAAACACCATATATTTT. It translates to CASGGADSGNTIYF.